These 11 T cell receptor beta chains came from one sample sequenced in a study of cytomegalovirus exposure and HLA in healthy donors. Primers for the PCR totalled 60 Vbeta and 13 Jbeta. Only in-frame clones appear in the TCRdb table, and some are missing; sequencing was by immunoSEQ multiplex PCR. The table has approximately 200,000 clones, more than 75% seen once. Specimen: PBMCs. All receptors come from a human donor in good health.

The chain joins TRBV19 to TRBJ2-7; 8 positions agree with TRBD2. The germline gives CDR1 LNHDA, CDR2 SQIVND (reference sequence). The CDR3 runs to 15 residues. The V segment lost 6 bases and the J segment 6 bases; nucleotides outside the gene matches: 13. CDR3 coding DNA: TGTGCCAGTAGGATGGTAGCGGGACCAAAAGGCGAGCAGTACTTC. Translation: CASRMVAGPKGEQYF.

This clone was detected only once. This sequence joins TRBV6-5 and TRBJ2-7; TRBD2 matches 8 bases. CDR3 length: 14 amino acids. J lost 3 bases, V lost 4 bases, and 5 bases had no gene match. Germline V gives CDR1 MNHEY, CDR2 SVGAGI. The CDR3 nucleotides are TGTGCCAGCAGTTCGACTAGCGCTAACTACGAGCAGTACTTC. As protein: CASSSTSANYEQYF.

J is TRBJ2-7 and V is TRBV19; 7 bases are shared with TRBD1. Germline V lookup: CDR1 LNHDA, CDR2 SQIVND (reference sequence). This CDR3 has 15 amino acids. The V and J ends lost 3 bases and 4 bases, in that order; junction bases with no gene match: 9. CDR3 bases: TGTGCCAGTAGTATTATATCACAGGGGCGGTACGAGCAGTACTTC. This translates into CASSIISQGRYEQYF. The full variable domain, with the rest looked up from reference TRBV19 and TRBJ2-7, is DGGITQSPKYLFRKEGQNVTLSCEQNLNHDAMYWYRQDPGQGLRLIYYSQIVNDFQKGDIAEGYSVSREKKESFPLTVTSAQKNPTAFYLCASSIISQGRYEQYFGPGTRLTVT.

CDR3 coding DNA: TGTGCCAGCAGCTTCCCTGGCGGGACGACTACCTACGAGCAGTACTTC. This encodes CASSFPGGTTTYEQYF. The V call is TRBV5-6, the J call TRBJ2-7; D possibly corresponds to TRBD2 (6 bases). The length of the CDR3 is 16 residues. Trimming shortened V by 2 bases and J by 2 bases, and 17 bases separated the two germline ends. In germline, CDR1 is SGHDT, CDR2 YYEEEE.

The chain recombines TRBV29-1 with TRBJ1-1, with D maybe TRBD1 (5 bases). This CDR3 is built from 15 residues. The V end lost 6 bases, the J end lost 5 bases, and 22 bases lay between the germline ends. In germline, CDR1 is SQVTM, CDR2 ANQGSEA. The CDR3 sequence: CSVSPQDGLRTEAFF. As DNA, the CDR3 is TGCAGCGTGTCCCCACAGGACGGATTAAGGACTGAAGCTTTCTTT.

Regarding this clone: One end of the junction is discordant with germline, which a read error may explain. V is TRBV27 and J is TRBJ2-7, with D perhaps TRBD1 (5 bases). The CDR3 is 14 amino acids. Germline V CDR1 and CDR2: MNHEY, SMNVEV (reference sequence). The CDR3 reads CASSWGKQSSEQYF. CDR3 nucleotide sequence: TGTGCCAGCTCTTGGGGCAAACAATCCTCCGAGCAGTACTTC.

The rearrangement joins TRBV7-9 to TRBJ1-2; TRBD1 matches 7 bases. The germline V gene encodes CDR1 SEHNR and CDR2 FQNEAQ (reference sequence). The CDR3 is 14 amino acids. V lost 5 bases to trimming and J lost 7 bases; unmatched junction nucleotides: 10. The CDR3 spells CASSPVQGLGGYTF. The CDR3, as DNA: TGTGCCAGCAGCCCCGTACAGGGGCTGGGTGGCTACACCTTC.

The rearrangement joins TRBV5-1 to TRBJ2-7; D is perhaps TRBD1 (5 bases). The germline gives CDR1 SGHRS, CDR2 YFSETQ. V lost 2 bases to trimming and J lost 2 bases, with 14 bases between them. CDR3 length equals 15 residues. The DNA for the CDR3 is TGCGCCAGCAGCTTTGGACAAGTCGAAACCTACGAGCAGTACTTC. Translated: CASSFGQVETYEQYF.

This clone came up once. This chain links TRBV9 with TRBJ2-5; no clear D. The germline V and J ends were trimmed by 4 bases and 0 bases, with 4 bases remaining between them. The germline V gene encodes CDR1 SGDLS and CDR2 YYNGEE. The CDR3 is made up of 12 amino acids. The CDR3 spells CASSPDQETQYF. The DNA for the CDR3 is TGTGCCAGCAGCCCAGACCAAGAGACCCAGTACTTC.

The V call is TRBV6-5, the J call TRBJ1-1, with unresolved D. The CDR3 runs to 14 residues. CDR1 is MNHEY and CDR2 is SVGAGI in the germline V gene. Trimming took off 2 bases at V and 11 bases at J, with 18 bases between the two ends. CDR3 region: CASSYEGRGREAFF. The DNA for the CDR3 is TGTGCCAGCAGTTACGAAGGACGTGGGAGGGAGGCTTTCTTT.

The CDR3 loop reads CASSQDRIAAYNEQFF. The CDR3 DNA sequence: TGCGCCAGCAGCCAAGATCGGATAGCGGCCTACAATGAGCAGTTCTTC. The J gene is TRBJ2-1, the V gene TRBV4-1; tentatively, D is TRBD2 (6 bases). CDR3 length: 16 residues. Germline CDR1 reads MGHRA; CDR2 reads YSYEKL. The V gene lost 0 bases and the J gene lost 2 bases, with 11 bases spanning the gap.